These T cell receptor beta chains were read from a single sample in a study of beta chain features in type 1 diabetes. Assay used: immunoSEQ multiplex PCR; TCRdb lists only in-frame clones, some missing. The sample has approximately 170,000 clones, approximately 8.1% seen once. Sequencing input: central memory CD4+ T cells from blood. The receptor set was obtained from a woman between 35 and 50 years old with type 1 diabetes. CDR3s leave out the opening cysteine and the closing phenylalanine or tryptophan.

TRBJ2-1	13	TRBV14	ASSQLAGAYNEQF
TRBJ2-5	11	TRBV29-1	SGYQVGQETQY
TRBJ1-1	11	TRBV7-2	ASSLSGNTEAF
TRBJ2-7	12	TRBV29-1	SVVVILGAYEQY
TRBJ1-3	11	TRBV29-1	SALTDRVNTIY
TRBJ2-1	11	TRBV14	ASSQGVSDEQF
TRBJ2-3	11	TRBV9	ASSGQLADTQY
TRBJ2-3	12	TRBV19	ASSIRGDTDTQY
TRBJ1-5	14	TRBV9	ASSPGLYDSNQPQH
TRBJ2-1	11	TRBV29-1	SVDRGSYNDLF
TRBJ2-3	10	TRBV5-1	ASSLRGDTQY
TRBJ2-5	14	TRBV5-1	ASSSYAGRGQETQY
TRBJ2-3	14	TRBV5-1	ASTLPGLVETDTQY
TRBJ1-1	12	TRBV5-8	ASATVGGNTEAF
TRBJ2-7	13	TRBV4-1	ASSQEGASSYEQY
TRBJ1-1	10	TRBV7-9	ASSDRNTEAF
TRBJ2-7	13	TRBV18	ASSRERGYSYEQY
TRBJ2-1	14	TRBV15	ATSRTPGQGDNEQF
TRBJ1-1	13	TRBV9	ASSPPQGMNTEAF
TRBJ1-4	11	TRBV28	ASSQGVNEKLF
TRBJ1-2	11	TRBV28	ASSLRGAYGYT
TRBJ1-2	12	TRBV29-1	SVEDRGGAGGYT
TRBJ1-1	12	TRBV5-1	ASSSGTGTAEAF
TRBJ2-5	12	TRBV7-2	ASSLGQGQETQY
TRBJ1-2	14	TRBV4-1	ASSQDGANFHYGYT
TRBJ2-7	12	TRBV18	ASSPPGGPQEQY
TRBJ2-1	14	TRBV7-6	ASSSLAGGPDNEQF
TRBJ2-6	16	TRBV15	ATSRVRGQTSGANVLT
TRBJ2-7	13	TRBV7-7	ASSTGLAGGYEQY
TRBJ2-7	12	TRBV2	ASSESLAGYEQY
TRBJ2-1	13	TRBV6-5	ASSYSMGAENEQF
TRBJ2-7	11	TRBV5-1	ASRGDRGYEQY
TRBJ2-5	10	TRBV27	ASSLTGGTQY
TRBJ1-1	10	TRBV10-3	AISDTNTEAF
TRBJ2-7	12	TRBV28	ASSPGGSEYEQY
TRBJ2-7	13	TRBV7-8	ASSLASGSLYEQY
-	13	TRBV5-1	ASSLGGQGRNEQY
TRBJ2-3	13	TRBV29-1	SVEGGRTGTDTQY
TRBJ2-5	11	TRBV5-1	ASSLGVLETQY
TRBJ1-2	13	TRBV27	ASSRTWTANYGYT
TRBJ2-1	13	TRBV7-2	ASSLDTGKVNEQF
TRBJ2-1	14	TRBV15	ATSRDTSSSYNEQF
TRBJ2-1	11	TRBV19	ASSSQGADEQF
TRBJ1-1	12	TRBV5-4	ASSQKTSNTEAF
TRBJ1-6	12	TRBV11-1	ASSPQGYPSPLH
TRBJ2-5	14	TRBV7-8	ASSLRAGQGYGAQY
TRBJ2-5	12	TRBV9	ASSLQGTQETQY
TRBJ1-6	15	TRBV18	ASSLNSPRTVNSPLH
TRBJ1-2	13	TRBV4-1	ASSHPDRVNYGYT
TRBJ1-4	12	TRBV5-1	ASSLQGHGAKLF